The clone carrying this TCR beta chain was found once. The antigen remains undetermined. The sample belongs to a study of blood T cells in healthy people across ages. Across the study: Through template switching, about one barcoded beta molecule was captured per two T cells, as measured in model experiments. Study-level results: Investigators treated diversity estimates from one million T cells as underestimates.

About 9.6 milliliters of peripheral blood were drawn from each donor into EDTA-treated tubes. Each sample had at least 6 million PBMCs isolated. Alongside a J-beta primer mix, a sample-barcoded 5' primer served in a second PCR lasting roughly 7 to 12 cycles. Via MiXCR, TCRdb re-called the 5' RACE reads, giving one row per CDR3 protein. This sample yields about a million distinct CDR3 sequences, of which roughly 50% are seen a single time; over 20% belongs to the top ten. The TCR originated in an older woman in good health. Sequenced material: blood.

The CDR3 coding sequence is TGTGCCAGCAGTGATACGGGGAACTATGGCTACACCTTC. Encoded protein: CASSDTGNYGYTF. V and J are TRBV6-5 and TRBJ1-2; no clear D. The CDR3 spans 13 residues. Trimming took 5 bases from V and 2 from J, leaving 9 bases between them. CDR1 and CDR2 (germline): MNHEY, SVGAGI.